This TCR beta chain was recovered during a study of blood T cell repertoires in COVID-19. Study summary: COVID-19 samples from acute and convalescent phases originated in the United States, Italy and Spain. T cells, B-cell-depleted T cells, or PBMCs supplied cDNA or gDNA.

Per the authors' pipeline: Amplification with reference gene primers provided the estimates of nucleated cell counts. Profiled with immunoSEQ multiplex PCR; TCRdb holds only in-frame clones, not every one. D and trimming were read from the DNA, whereas the V and J calls and clone size are those reported in that table. This table holds 150,000 or so clones, about 86% found once. The CDR3 loop spans 15 amino acids. The germline CDR1 and CDR2 sequences are SNHLY and FYNNEI. The V and J ends lost 7 bases and 0 bases, in that order; junction bases with no gene match: 5. The chain joins TRBV2 to TRBJ1-5; TRBD1 matches at 8 bases. The sequencing input was peripheral blood. This clonotype was obtained from a woman aged 70-85 years with acute or convalescent COVID-19. The CDR3 DNA sequence: TGTGCCAGCAACCGACAGGGGATTAGCAATCAGCCCCAGCATTTT. Its translation: CASNRQGISNQPQHF.